What follows describes a single TCR beta chain. The antigen is undetermined. The data belong to a study of OX40 agonist ivuxolimab in advanced cancers. The study, taken as a whole, reports: Partly responding patients at 0.1-3.0 mg/kg showed some of the smallest clonal expansion. Certain nonresponders additionally had low normalized T-cell clonal expansion.

The CDR3 has 12 amino acids. Per germline, CDR1 SGHTA and CDR2 FQGNSA. V lost 5 bases and J lost 7, with 11 bases in between. Some clones are missing from TCRdb's copy, which holds only in-frame ones; the method was immunoSEQ multiplex PCR. The data contain under 70,000 clones, roughly 92% of them singletons. The material was CD4+ or CD8+ T cells sorted from blood, obtained in a trial of the OX40 agonist ivuxolimab. The chain carries TRBV7-2 and TRBJ1-1, with D tentatively TRBD1 (5 bases). This TCR was sampled from an adult with an advanced solid tumor such as melanoma, head and neck, liver or kidney cancer. As DNA, the CDR3 is TGTGCCAGCAGCCCAGGGTCCCTTGAAGCTTTCTTT. This codes for CASSPGSLEAFF.